This TCR beta chain originates from a study of neurological immune-mediated disorders. Germline lookup yields CDR1 SGHNT and CDR2 YYREEE (reference sequence). The ends lost 0 bases at V and 8 bases at J; junction bases unmatched: 4. This CDR3 has 15 residues. Over 170 million TCR-beta sequences from 15-18 subjects were obtained in each sequencing run. TCRdb recomputed calls from the 5' RACE reads with MiXCR, one row per CDR3 protein. The sample carries about 59,000 distinct CDR3 sequences, approximately 12% recorded once. This clonotype was counted at least ten times. This sequence joins TRBV5-4 and TRBJ2-1; 11 bases agree with TRBD2. The source is a woman in her fifties or sixties with HTLV-1-associated myelopathy (HAM/TSP). Sequences were obtained from PBMCs. The CDR3 spells CASSLVSGRAHEQFF. The CDR3, as DNA: TGTGCCAGCAGCTTGGTTAGCGGGAGGGCCCATGAGCAGTTCTTC.